The next 8 T cell receptor beta chains were all read from a single sample in a study of blood T cell repertoires in COVID-19. The protocol was immunoSEQ multiplex PCR, while the TCRdb copy is restricted to in-frame clones and leaves out a portion. The table includes roughly 280,000 clones, approximately 91% detected once. Sequenced: peripheral blood. These receptors came from a man between 50 and 59 years old with acute or convalescent COVID-19.

This chain links TRBV7-9 with TRBJ1-6; a possible D gene is TRBD1 (5 bases). Germline V gene lookup returns CDR1 SEHNR and CDR2 FQNEAQ (reference sequence). Trimming shortened V by 5 bases and J by 8 bases, and 13 bases separated the two germline ends. The CDR3 has 14 amino acids. The CDR3, as DNA: TGTGCCAGCAGCCCGCAGGGAGGGCATTCACCCCTCCACTTT. Its translation is CASSPQGGHSPLHF.

This clone appeared a single time. The V gene is TRBV27, the J gene TRBJ1-4, with 7 bases fitting TRBD1. This CDR3 has 17 amino acids. The V and J ends lost 3 bases and 10 bases, in that order; junction bases with no gene match: 17. Per germline, CDR1 MNHEY and CDR2 SMNVEV (reference sequence). CDR3 nucleotide sequence: TGTGCCAGCAGTTTTTCCCCTGTGGGCAGGGGGGAAGGAAAACTGTTTTTT. The encoded protein is CASSFSPVGRGEGKLFF. The full variable domain, completed using reference TRBV27 and TRBJ1-4, is EAQVTQNPRYLITVTGKKLTVTCSQNMNHEYMSWYRQDPGLGLRQIYYSMNVEVTDKGDVPEGYKVSRKEKRNFPLILESPSPNQTSLYFCASSFSPVGRGEGKLFFGSGTQLSVL.

The V call is TRBV5-4, the J call TRBJ2-2; possible D gene TRBD2, 5 bases. This CDR3 is 15 amino acids long. V was trimmed by 2 bases and J by 4 bases, leaving 12 bases between them. Germline loops: CDR1 SGHNT, CDR2 YYREEE (reference sequence). CDR3 loop: CASSFAGLSTGELFF. The CDR3 nucleotides are TGTGCCAGCAGCTTCGCGGGCCTTTCCACCGGGGAGCTGTTTTTT.

This sequence joins TRBV3-1 (or the pseudogene TRBV3-2) and TRBJ1-1, with D unclear. Germline V gene lookup returns CDR1 LGHDT and CDR2 YNNKEL (reference sequence). The V end was cut by 1 base, the J end by 0 bases, with 6 bases between. The CDR3 totals 14 residues. CDR3: CASSQGEVNTEAFF. The CDR3 DNA follows: TGTGCCAGCAGCCAAGGGGAGGTGAACACTGAAGCTTTCTTT.

Here the CDR3 DNA reads TGTGCCAGCAGTTTAGAAGGGGAGGGGGAACTGTTTTTT. The encoded protein is CASSLEGEGELFF. The J gene is TRBJ1-4, the V gene TRBV27; tentative D call: TRBD1 (6 bases). Germline loops: CDR1 MNHEY, CDR2 SMNVEV (reference sequence). Trimming pared 2 bases from V and 12 bases from J, leaving 13 bases between. The CDR3 spans 13 residues. The full variable domain, completed using reference TRBV27 and TRBJ1-4, is EAQVTQNPRYLITVTGKKLTVTCSQNMNHEYMSWYRQDPGLGLRQIYYSMNVEVTDKGDVPEGYKVSRKEKRNFPLILESPSPNQTSLYFCASSLEGEGELFFGSGTQLSVL.

This clone showed up just a few times. The J gene is TRBJ1-1, the V gene TRBV3-1 (or the pseudogene TRBV3-2); the D is unclear. The CDR3 consists of 14 residues. Trimming shortened V by 1 base and J by 6 bases, and 12 bases separated the two germline ends. Germline V gives CDR1 LGHDT, CDR2 YNNKEL (reference sequence). The CDR3 bases are TGTGCCAGCAGCCAAGTCTTGGGGAGGGCTGAAGCTTTCTTT. Translated, it gives CASSQVLGRAEAFF.

V usage is TRBV5-1 and J usage is TRBJ2-3; 10 bases agree with TRBD1. There are 15 residues in the CDR3. J was trimmed by 5 bases and V by 7 bases; bases with no gene match: 10. CDR1 is SGHRS, CDR2 YFSETQ, per germline. The CDR3 here is CASGGLGQGGDTQYF. The CDR3 DNA reads as TGCGCCAGCGGTGGCCTCGGACAGGGGGGAGATACGCAGTATTTT.

The rearrangement uses TRBV20-1 and TRBJ2-1; D is unresolved. Trimming took 5 bases from V and 1 from J, leaving 3 bases between them. The germline V gene encodes CDR1 DFQATT and CDR2 SNEGSKA (reference sequence). CDR3 length: 11 residues. CDR3 amino acids: CSAPSYNEQFF. The CDR3 region has the DNA TGCAGTGCTCCATCCTACAATGAGCAGTTCTTC.